Here is one TCR beta chain with its context. These data come from a study of blood T cell repertoires in COVID-19. The wider study: Collection of acute and convalescent COVID-19 samples took place in the United States, Italy and Spain.

Per the authors' pipeline: It was from reference gene primer amplification that nucleated cell counts were estimated. Assay used: immunoSEQ multiplex PCR; TCRdb lists only in-frame clones, some missing. V, J and clone size derive from that table, while D and trimming were established from the DNA sequence. The table has 110,000 or so clones, approximately 81% seen once. From germline, CDR1 is LGHDT and CDR2 YNNKEL (reference sequence). Trimming cost V 4 bases and J 4 bases; bases outside gene matches: 5. The CDR3 extends over 14 amino acids. Specimen: peripheral blood. The clonotype comes from a human donor in a cohort sampled during active COVID-19. This chain uses TRBV3-1 (or the pseudogene TRBV3-2) with TRBJ1-1; 8 nucleotides align to TRBD1. The CDR3 bases are TGTGCCAGCAGCCGAACGGACAGGGCCACTGAAGCTTTCTTT. Translated, it gives CASSRTDRATEAFF.